This T cell receptor (beta chain) was sequenced in a study of cytomegalovirus exposure and HLA in healthy donors. The CDR3 runs 13 residues. CDR1 GTSNPN and CDR2 SVGIG come from the germline V gene (reference sequence). Trimming removed 2 bases at V and 6 bases at J, with 11 bases between. Remarks on this clone: The antigen is not known.

Whole-study findings and limits: The classifier reportedly diagnosed cytomegalovirus status with high sensitivity and specificity. In a later analysis, the majority of CMV-associated beta chains seemingly showed HLA restriction. Among TCR beta chains, those listed as cytomegalovirus-associated numbered over 150.

PCR used 60 Vbeta primers and 13 Jbeta primers. TCRdb's table, derived via immunoSEQ multiplex PCR, lists solely in-frame clones and lacks some. Counted here are roughly 200,000 clones, around 75% occurring once; the ten biggest clones make up about 2.7%. Each of the donors was a healthy bone marrow donor. The sequence derives from a male donor in good health and CMV-seronegative. This chain connects TRBV30 to TRBJ1-5; unclear D gene. Input material: PBMCs. This CDR3 is CAWSRLGSQPQHF. The CDR3 DNA reads TGTGCCTGGAGTCGATTAGGGAGTCAGCCCCAGCATTTT.